The clone carrying this T cell receptor (beta chain) has at least ten counts. This CDR3 has 13 amino acids. V lost 2 bases to trimming and J lost 5 bases, with 8 bases between them. CDR1 is MGHRA and CDR2 is YSYEKL in the germline V gene. The sample comes from a study of blood T cells in healthy people across ages. Sample-barcoded 5' priming and a J-beta primer mix drove a second PCR of roughly 6 to 12 cycles. TCRdb independently ran MiXCR on the 5' RACE reads; one entry per CDR3 protein. The table lists about 810,000 distinct CDR3 sequences, under 40% of them singletons, with 10% to 15% in the top ten.

Input material: blood. The sequence was obtained from a man between 18 and 29 years old in good health. The chain joins TRBV4-1 to TRBJ2-3; perhaps TRBD2 as D (5 bases). The CDR3 nucleotides read TGCGCCAGCAGCCAAATCGGAGGAGATACGCAGTATTTT. Residues: CASSQIGGDTQYF.